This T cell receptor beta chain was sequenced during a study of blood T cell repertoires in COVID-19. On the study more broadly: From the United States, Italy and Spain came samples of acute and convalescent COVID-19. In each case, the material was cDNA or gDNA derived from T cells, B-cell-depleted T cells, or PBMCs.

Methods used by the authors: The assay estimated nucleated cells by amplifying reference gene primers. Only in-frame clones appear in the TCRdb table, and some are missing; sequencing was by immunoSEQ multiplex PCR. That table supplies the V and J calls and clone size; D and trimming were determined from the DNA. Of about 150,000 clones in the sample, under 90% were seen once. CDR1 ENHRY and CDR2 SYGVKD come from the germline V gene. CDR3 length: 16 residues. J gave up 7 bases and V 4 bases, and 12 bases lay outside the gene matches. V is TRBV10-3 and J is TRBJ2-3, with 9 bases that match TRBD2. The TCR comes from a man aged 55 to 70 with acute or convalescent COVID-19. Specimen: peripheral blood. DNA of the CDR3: TGTGCCATCAGTGGAGGCGTAGCGGGGGAGCAAAATACGCAGTATTTT. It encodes CAISGGVAGEQNTQYF.